This TCR beta chain comes out of a study of shared clonotypes between healthy human individuals. The study, taken as a whole, reports: Unshared clonotypes carried lower generation probabilities than those common to all four donors. Clonotypes that were shared across a handful of donors made up around 5% of naive CD4 clonotypes.

The length of the CDR3 is 14 residues. V trimming: 6 bases; J trimming: 6 bases; junction bases outside the gene matches: 11. Germline lookup yields CDR1 ENHRY and CDR2 SYGVKD. At a deep level, the assay was run. Authors' data handling: ImmunoSEQ sequences covered only the junction and lacked quality scores; filtering therefore differed. The method was immunoSEQ multiplex PCR; TCRdb's version includes in-frame clones alone and lacks a portion of them. Clone size and the V and J calls come from that table; the DNA yielded D and trimming. Of about 380,000 clones in the sample, around 96% were seen once. On this clone itself: Its antigen is not known.

The TCR was taken from a young man in good health. The sequenced sample was memory CD8+ T cells sorted from blood. Regarding subset: CD45RO+ cells pooled with CCR7-negative TemRA cells. The chain joins TRBV10-3 to TRBJ2-7; 7 nucleotides align to TRBD2. As DNA, the CDR3 is TGTGCCATCAGCGCGGTGGGAGGGCCTAGCGAGCAGTACTTC. This gives the protein CAISAVGGPSEQYF.